This TCR beta chain was profiled in a study of blood T cell repertoires in COVID-19. As for the study in general: Researchers got acute and convalescent COVID-19 samples from the United States, Italy and Spain.

Germline CDR1 reads GTSNPN; CDR2 reads SVGIG (reference sequence). CDR3 length: 14 amino acids. Trimming cost V 5 bases and J 5 bases; bases outside gene matches: 7. Measured with immunoSEQ multiplex PCR; TCRdb has only the in-frame clones, and not every one. The sample lists fewer than 200,000 clones; approximately 86% were seen once. J is TRBJ1-4 and V is TRBV30; 8 nucleotides align to TRBD1. Sequencing was performed on peripheral blood. The TCR comes from a man in his forties or fifties with active or convalescent COVID-19. CDR3 sequence reads: CAWCMDRENEKLFF. Written as DNA, the CDR3 is TGTGCCTGGTGCATGGACAGGGAGAATGAAAAACTGTTTTTT.